Each of the 9 T cell receptor beta chains below was sequenced from the same sample in a study of T cell responses to AZD1222 COVID-19 vaccine. The repertoire was sequenced with immunoSEQ multiplex PCR; TCRdb's copy has only in-frame clones and lacks some. The table shows about 120,000 clones, with approximately 92% occurring only once. The sample in question was peripheral blood, obtained 28 days after the second AZD1222 dose. The receptor set was obtained from an adult who received the AZD1222 COVID-19 vaccine.

Here the CDR3 reads CASSPTGPPAPEAFF. CDR3 DNA: TGTGCCAGCTCACCTACCGGCCCCCCAGCCCCTGAAGCTTTCTTT. V usage is TRBV18 and J usage is TRBJ1-1, with unresolved D. Trimming took off 3 bases at V and 6 bases at J, with 17 bases between the two ends. The germline gives CDR1 KGHSH, CDR2 LQKENI. There are 15 residues in the CDR3.

This chain uses TRBV20-1 with TRBJ2-5; D is unresolved. The V gene lost 3 bases and the J gene lost 5 bases, with 4 bases spanning the gap. Per the germline V gene, CDR1 is DFQATT and CDR2 is SNEGSKA (reference sequence). The CDR3 is 10 residues long. This chain's CDR3 is CSASMETQYF. CDR3 DNA sequence: TGCAGTGCTAGTATGGAGACCCAGTACTTC.

The chain joins TRBV10-3 to TRBJ2-2; D is possibly TRBD1 or TRBD2 (5 bases each). This CDR3 has 13 amino acids. Per germline, CDR1 ENHRY and CDR2 SYGVKD. The V end was cut by 4 bases, the J end by 9 bases, with 12 bases between. CDR3 region: CAISGRDGRELFF. The CDR3 region has the DNA TGTGCCATCAGTGGCCGGGACGGGAGGGAGCTGTTTTTT.

This clone came up once. V usage is TRBV28 and J usage is TRBJ1-6; D remains ambiguous. Per the germline V gene, CDR1 is MDHEN and CDR2 is SYDVKM. This CDR3 is 13 amino acids long. The V gene lost 6 bases and the J gene lost 6 bases, with 9 bases spanning the gap. The CDR3, as DNA: TGTGCCAGCAGACCCGGACCTAATTCACCCCTCCACTTT. This gives the protein CASRPGPNSPLHF.

V usage is TRBV2 and J usage is TRBJ1-2; tentative D call: TRBD1 (5 bases). Germline assignment: CDR1 SNHLY and CDR2 FYNNEI. CDR3 length: 11 amino acids. V was pared by 9 bases and J by 9 bases, with 14 bases between. CDR3 sequence: CASAPEGRYTF. In nucleotides, the CDR3 is TGTGCCAGTGCCCCGGAGGGACGCTACACCTTC.

This clone is a singleton in its sample. The V call is TRBV7-9, the J call TRBJ2-3; the D is unclear. V dropped 5 bases and J dropped 0 bases, with 12 bases sitting between them. The germline V gene has CDR1 SEHNR and CDR2 FQNEAQ (reference sequence). The CDR3 has 15 amino acids. CDR3 DNA sequence: TGTGCCAGCAGCCCCCAGCCGTCTAGCACAGATACGCAGTATTTT. This encodes CASSPQPSSTDTQYF. Using reference TRBV7-9 and TRBJ2-3 for the parts outside the CDR3, the full variable domain is DTGVSQNPRHKITKRGQNVTFRCDPISEHNRLYWYRQTLGQGPEFLTYFQNEAQLEKSRLLSDRFSAERPKGSFSTLEIQRTEQGDSAMYLCASSPQPSSTDTQYFGPGTRLTVL.

This clone was recorded once. The V gene is TRBV6-2 or TRBV6-3, the J gene TRBJ2-2; TRBD1 might be the D (7 bases). The length of the CDR3 is 17 residues. Trimming removed 2 bases at V and 6 bases at J, with 19 bases between. CDR1 MNHEY and CDR2 SVGEGT come from the germline V gene. CDR3 residues: CASSYQVGTGEAGELFF. In DNA, the CDR3 is TGTGCCAGCAGTTACCAAGTTGGAACAGGGGAGGCCGGGGAGCTGTTTTTT.

This chain uses TRBV7-2 with TRBJ1-1, with D perhaps TRBD1 (5 bases). The CDR3 length is 15 residues. The V gene's germline CDR1 is SGHTA and CDR2 FQGNSA. The germline V and J ends were trimmed by 6 bases and 8 bases, with 22 bases remaining between them. The CDR3 spells CASSQRRGPSMEAFF. CDR3 in DNA: TGTGCCAGCAGTCAACGGAGGGGCCCGTCGATGGAAGCTTTCTTT.

The rearrangement joins TRBV28 to TRBJ2-4, with 16 nucleotides matching TRBD2. Looked up from germline, CDR1 is MDHEN and CDR2 is SYDVKM. V gave up 3 bases and J gave up 3 bases; unmatched junction bases: 14. CDR3 size: 21 residues. The CDR3 DNA sequence: TGTGCCAGCAGTTTCCCGACGACCGGGACTAGCGGGGGGGTCGGCAAAAACATTCAGTACTTC. It specifies CASSFPTTGTSGGVGKNIQYF.